This T cell receptor beta chain was profiled in a study of human T cells and chemical hapten exposure. TCRdb redid the calling of the RACE reads with MiXCR, one entry per CDR3 protein. This table has 240,000 or so distinct CDR3 sequences, about 9% appearing once. This clonotype turned up a few times. The germline gives CDR1 MGHRA, CDR2 YSYEKL. V was cut by 4 bases and J by 0 bases, with 25 bases left in between. The CDR3 runs to 20 residues. As to time point: pre-sensitization, week 0. The treatment was: therapeutic diphenylcyclopropenone sensitization with weekly scalp DPC. This specimen was whole blood, taken in connection with sensitization to the hapten diphenylcyclopropenone (DPC). The genes are TRBV4-1 and TRBJ2-4; perhaps D is TRBD1 or TRBD2 (5 bases each). This clonotype originated in a woman aged 35 to 49 with alopecia areata. Some clones in this sample may be carry-over from other donors' samples. In DNA, the CDR3 is TGCGCCAGCAGCCCAGACCCCCGGGACGCCAATAGGGGAGCCAAAAACATTCAGTACTTC. Amino acids: CASSPDPRDANRGAKNIQYF.